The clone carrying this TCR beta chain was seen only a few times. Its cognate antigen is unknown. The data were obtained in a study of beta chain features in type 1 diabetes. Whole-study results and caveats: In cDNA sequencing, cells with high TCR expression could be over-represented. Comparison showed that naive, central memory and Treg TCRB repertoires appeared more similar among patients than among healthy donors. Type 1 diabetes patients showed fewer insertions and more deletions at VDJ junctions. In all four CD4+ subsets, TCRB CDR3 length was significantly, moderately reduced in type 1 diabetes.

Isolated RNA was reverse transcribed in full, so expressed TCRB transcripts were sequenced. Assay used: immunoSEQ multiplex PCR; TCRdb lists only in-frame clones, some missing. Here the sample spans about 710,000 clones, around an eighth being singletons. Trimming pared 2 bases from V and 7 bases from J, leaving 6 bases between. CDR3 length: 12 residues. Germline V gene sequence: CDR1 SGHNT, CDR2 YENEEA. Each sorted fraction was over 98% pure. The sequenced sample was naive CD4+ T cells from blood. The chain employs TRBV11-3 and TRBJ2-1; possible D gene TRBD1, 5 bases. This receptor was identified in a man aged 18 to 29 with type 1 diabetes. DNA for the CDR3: TGTGCCAGCAGCTTACAGGGAAATGAGCAGTTCTTC. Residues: CASSLQGNEQFF. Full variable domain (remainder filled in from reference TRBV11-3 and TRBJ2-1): EAGVVQSPRYKIIEKKQPVAFWCNPISGHNTLYWYLQNLGQGPELLIRYENEEAVDDSQLPKDRFSAERLKGVDSTLKIQPAELGDSAVYLCASSLQGNEQFFGPGTRLTVL.